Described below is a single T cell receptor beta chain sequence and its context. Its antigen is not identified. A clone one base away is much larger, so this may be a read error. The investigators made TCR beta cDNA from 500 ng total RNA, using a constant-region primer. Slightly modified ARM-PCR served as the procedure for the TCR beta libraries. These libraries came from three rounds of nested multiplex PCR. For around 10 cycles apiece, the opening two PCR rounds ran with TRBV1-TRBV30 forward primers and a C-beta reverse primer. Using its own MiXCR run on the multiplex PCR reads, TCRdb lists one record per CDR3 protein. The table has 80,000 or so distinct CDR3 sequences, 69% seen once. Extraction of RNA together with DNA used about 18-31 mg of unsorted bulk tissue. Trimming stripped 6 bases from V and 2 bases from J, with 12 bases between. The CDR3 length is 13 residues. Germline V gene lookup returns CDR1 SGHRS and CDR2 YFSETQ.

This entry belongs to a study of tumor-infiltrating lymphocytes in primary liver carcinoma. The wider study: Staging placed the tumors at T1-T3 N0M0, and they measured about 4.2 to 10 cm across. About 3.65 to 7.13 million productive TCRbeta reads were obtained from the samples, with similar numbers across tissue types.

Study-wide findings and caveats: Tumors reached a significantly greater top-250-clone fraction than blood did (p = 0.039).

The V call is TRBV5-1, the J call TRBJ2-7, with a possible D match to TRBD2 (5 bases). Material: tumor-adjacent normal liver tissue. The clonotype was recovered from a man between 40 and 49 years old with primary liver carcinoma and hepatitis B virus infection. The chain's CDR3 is CASNPNGTYEQYF. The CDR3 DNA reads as TGCGCCAGCAATCCTAACGGGACCTACGAGCAGTACTTC.